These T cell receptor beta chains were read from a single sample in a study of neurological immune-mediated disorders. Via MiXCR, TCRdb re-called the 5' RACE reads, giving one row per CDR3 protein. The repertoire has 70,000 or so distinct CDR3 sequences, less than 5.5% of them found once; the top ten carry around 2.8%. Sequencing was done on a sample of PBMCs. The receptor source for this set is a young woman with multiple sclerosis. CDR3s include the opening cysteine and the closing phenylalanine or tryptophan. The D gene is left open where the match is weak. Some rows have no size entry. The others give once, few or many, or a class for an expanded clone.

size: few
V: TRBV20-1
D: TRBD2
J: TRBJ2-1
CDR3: CSARFAGVEQFF
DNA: TGCAGTGCTAGATTCGCGGGGGTTGAGCAGTTCTTC

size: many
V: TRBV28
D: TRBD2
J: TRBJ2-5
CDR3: CASSTGTSPHQETQYF
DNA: TGTGCCAGCAGTACCGGGACTAGCCCACACCAAGAGACCCAGTACTTC

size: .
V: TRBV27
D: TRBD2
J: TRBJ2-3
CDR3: CASSRGGALDTDTQYF
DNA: TGTGCCAGCAGCCGCGGGGGGGCCCTTGACACAGATACGCAGTATTTT

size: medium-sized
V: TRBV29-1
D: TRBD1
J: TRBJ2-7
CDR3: CSARTGVGYEQYF
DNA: TGCAGCGCACGGACAGGGGTGGGTTACGAGCAGTACTTC

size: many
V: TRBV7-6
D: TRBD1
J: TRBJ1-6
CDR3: CASSPTGQYNSPLHF
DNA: TGTGCCAGCAGCCCGACGGGACAGTATAATTCACCCCTCCACTTT

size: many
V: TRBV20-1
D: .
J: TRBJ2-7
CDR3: CSAEGDAYEQYF
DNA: TGCAGTGCCGAGGGGGACGCCTACGAGCAGTACTTC

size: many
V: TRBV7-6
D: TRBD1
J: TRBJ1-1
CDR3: CASSPVRTGPTEAFF
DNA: TGTGCCAGCAGCCCCGTCCGGACAGGCCCCACTGAAGCTTTCTTT

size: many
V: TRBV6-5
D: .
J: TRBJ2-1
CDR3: CASSRHPRGNEQFF
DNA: TGTGCCAGCAGTCGCCACCCCAGGGGCAATGAGCAGTTCTTC

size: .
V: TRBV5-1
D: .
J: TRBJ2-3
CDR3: CASSLEGGITDTQYF
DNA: TGCGCCAGCAGCTTGGAAGGCGGGATCACAGATACGCAGTATTTT

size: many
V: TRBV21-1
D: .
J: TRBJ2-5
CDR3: CASSKASRDRESGETQYF
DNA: TGTGCCAGCAGCAAAGCGTCCCGGGACAGGGAATCGGGGGAGACCCAGTACTTC

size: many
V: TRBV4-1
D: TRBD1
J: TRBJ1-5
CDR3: CASSQHGQGNQPQHF
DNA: TGCGCCAGCAGCCAACACGGACAGGGCAATCAGCCCCAGCATTTT

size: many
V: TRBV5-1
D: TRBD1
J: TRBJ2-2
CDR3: CASSSDRSYTGELFF
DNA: TGCGCCAGCAGCTCGGACAGGTCTTACACCGGGGAGCTGTTTTTT

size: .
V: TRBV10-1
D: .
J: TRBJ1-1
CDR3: CASSSAGIAFF
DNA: TGCGCCAGCAGTTCGGCAGGGATCGCTTTCTTT

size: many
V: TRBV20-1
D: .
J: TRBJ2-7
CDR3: CSASPKDRPSYEQYF
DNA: TGCAGTGCTAGTCCGAAGGACCGACCCAGCTACGAGCAGTACTTC

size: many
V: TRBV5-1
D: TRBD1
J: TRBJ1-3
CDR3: CASSYSGGGGNTIYF
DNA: TGCGCCAGCAGCTACTCAGGGGGCGGTGGAAACACCATATATTTT

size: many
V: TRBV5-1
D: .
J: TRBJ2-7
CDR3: CASSLSQATGEQYF
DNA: TGCGCCAGCAGCTTGTCACAGGCAACGGGGGAGCAGTACTTC

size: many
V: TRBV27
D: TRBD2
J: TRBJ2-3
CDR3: CASSFWTSAPPDTQYF
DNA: TGTGCCAGCAGCTTTTGGACTAGCGCCCCCCCAGATACGCAGTATTTT

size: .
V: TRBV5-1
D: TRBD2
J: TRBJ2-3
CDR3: CASSLSGLAVSDTQYF
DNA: TGCGCCAGCAGCTTGTCGGGACTAGCGGTCTCAGATACGCAGTATTTT

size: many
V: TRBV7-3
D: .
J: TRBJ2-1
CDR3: CASPIVGGPNEQFF
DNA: TGTGCCAGCCCTATCGTGGGGGGGCCAAATGAGCAGTTCTTC

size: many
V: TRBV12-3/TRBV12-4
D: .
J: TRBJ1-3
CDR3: CASSLVAGSGNTIYF
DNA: TGTGCCAGCAGTTTAGTGGCGGGTTCTGGAAACACCATATATTTT

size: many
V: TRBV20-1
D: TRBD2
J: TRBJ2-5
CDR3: CSARDPSSAGETQYF
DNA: TGCAGTGCTAGAGATCCCAGCTCAGCGGGGGAGACCCAGTACTTC

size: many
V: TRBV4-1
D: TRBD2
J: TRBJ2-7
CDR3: CASSSSGSYEQYF
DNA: TGCGCCAGCAGCTCTAGCGGGTCCTACGAGCAGTACTTC

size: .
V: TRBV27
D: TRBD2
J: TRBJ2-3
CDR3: CASIGGEGTDTQYF
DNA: TGTGCCAGCATAGGCGGGGAGGGAACAGATACGCAGTATTTT

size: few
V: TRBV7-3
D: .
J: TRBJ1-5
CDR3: CASSLSIGHEIFSNQPQNF
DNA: TGTGCCAGCAGCTTAAGTATCGGACACGAGATATTTAGCAATCAGCCCCAGAATTTT

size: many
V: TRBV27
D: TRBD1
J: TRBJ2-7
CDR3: CASSSLGQVGPGEQYF
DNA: TGTGCCAGCAGTTCCCTCGGACAGGTGGGTCCAGGCGAGCAGTACTTC

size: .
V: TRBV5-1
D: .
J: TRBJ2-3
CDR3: CASSPVLVSSDTQYF
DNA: TGCGCCAGCAGCCCCGTACTAGTTAGTTCAGATACGCAGTATTTT

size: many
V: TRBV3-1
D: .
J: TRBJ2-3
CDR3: CASRGSDTQYF
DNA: TGTGCCAGCAGGGGTAGCGATACGCAGTATTTT

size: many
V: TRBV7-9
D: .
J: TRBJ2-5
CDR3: CASSLPGGRETQYF
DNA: TGTGCCAGCAGCTTACCGGGCGGCCGGGAGACCCAGTACTTC

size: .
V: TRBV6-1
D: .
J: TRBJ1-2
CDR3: CASSYDRLGGYTF
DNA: TGTGCCAGCAGTTACGACAGGCTAGGAGGCTACACCTTC

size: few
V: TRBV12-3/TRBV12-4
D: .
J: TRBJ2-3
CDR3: CASQYGGTDTQYF
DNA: TGTGCCAGCCAGTACGGGGGCACAGATACGCAGTATTTT

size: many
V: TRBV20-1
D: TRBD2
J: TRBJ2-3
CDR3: CSARDGGGTDTQYF
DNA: TGCAGTGCTAGAGACGGGGGGGGCACAGATACGCAGTATTTT

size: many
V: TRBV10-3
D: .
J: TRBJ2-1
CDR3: CAITYKLGNEQFF
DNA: TGTGCCATCACTTACAAACTGGGCAATGAGCAGTTCTTC

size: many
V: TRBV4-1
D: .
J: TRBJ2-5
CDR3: CASSQDVTGSQETQYF
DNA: TGCGCCAGCAGCCAAGATGTCACAGGGAGTCAAGAGACCCAGTACTTC

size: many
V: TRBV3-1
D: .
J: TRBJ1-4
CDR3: CASSPPQEANEKLFF
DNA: TGTGCCAGCAGCCCACCCCAGGAGGCTAATGAAAAACTGTTTTTT

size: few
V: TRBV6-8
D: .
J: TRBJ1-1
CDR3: CAAGRHGTEAFF
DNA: TGTGCGGCCGGCCGTCACGGCACTGAAGCTTTCTTT

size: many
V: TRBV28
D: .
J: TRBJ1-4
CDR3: CASSLSGPYEKLFF
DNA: TGTGCCAGCAGTTTATCAGGGCCCTATGAAAAACTGTTTTTT

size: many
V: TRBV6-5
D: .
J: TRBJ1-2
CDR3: CASREGVYGYTF
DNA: TGTGCCAGCAGGGAAGGGGTCTATGGCTACACCTTC

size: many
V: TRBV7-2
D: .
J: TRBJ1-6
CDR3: CASSTEQELNSPLHF
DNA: TGTGCCAGCAGCACCGAACAGGAATTAAATTCACCCCTCCACTTT

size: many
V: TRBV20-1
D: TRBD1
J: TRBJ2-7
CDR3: CSARETGGGLTTDRLDEQYF
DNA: TGCAGTGCTAGAGAGACAGGGGGCGGACTGACTACCGATCGACTGGACGAGCAGTACTTC

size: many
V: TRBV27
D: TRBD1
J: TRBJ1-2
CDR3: CASSLRRGDRDYGYTF
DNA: TGTGCCAGCAGTTTAAGGAGGGGCGACAGGGACTATGGCTACACCTTC

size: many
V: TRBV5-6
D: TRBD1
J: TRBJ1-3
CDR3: CASSLRGTGRNTIYF
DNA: TGTGCCAGCAGCCTTCGAGGGACAGGCCGAAACACCATATATTTT

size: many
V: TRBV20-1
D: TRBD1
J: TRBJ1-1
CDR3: CSARTGYTEAFF
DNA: TGCAGTGCCCGGACAGGGTACACTGAAGCTTTCTTT

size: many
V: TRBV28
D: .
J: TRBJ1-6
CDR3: CASSLSASPLGSPLHF
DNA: TGTGCCAGCAGTTTATCTGCGTCTCCCCTGGGTTCACCCCTCCACTTT

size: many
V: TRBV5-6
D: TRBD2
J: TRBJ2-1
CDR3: CASSGTSYNEQFF
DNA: TGTGCCAGCAGCGGGACTAGCTACAATGAGCAGTTCTTC

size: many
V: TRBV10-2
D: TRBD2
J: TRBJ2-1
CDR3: CASSESSGVYNEQFF
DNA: TGCGCCAGCAGTGAGAGCAGCGGGGTATACAATGAGCAGTTCTTC